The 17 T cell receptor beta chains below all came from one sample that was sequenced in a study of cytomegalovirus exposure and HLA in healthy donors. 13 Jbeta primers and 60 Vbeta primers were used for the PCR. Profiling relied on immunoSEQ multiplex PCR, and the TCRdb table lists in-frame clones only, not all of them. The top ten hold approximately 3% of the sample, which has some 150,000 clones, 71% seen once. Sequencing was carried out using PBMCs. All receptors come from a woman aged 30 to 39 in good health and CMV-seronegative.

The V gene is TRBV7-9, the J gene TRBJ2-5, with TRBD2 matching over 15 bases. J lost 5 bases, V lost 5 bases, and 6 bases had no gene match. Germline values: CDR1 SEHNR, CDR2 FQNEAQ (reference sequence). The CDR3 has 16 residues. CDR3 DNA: TGTGCCAGCAGCACCGGACTAGCGGGAGGGTTGGAGACCCAGTACTTC. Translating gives CASSTGLAGGLETQYF.

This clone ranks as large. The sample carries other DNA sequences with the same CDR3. The CDR3 sequence is CASSSAGGYNEQFF. CDR3 coding DNA: TGCGCCAGCAGTAGTGCAGGAGGGTACAATGAGCAGTTCTTC. The chain is built from TRBV5-1 and TRBJ2-1, with D maybe TRBD2 (6 bases). The V end was cut by 5 bases, the J end by 4 bases, with 13 bases between. Germline V lookup: CDR1 SGHRS, CDR2 YFSETQ. This CDR3 comprises 14 residues.

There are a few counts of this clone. The CDR3 DNA reads as TGTGCCAGCAGCACTAGGGGGGGCCCAAGGACCGGGGAGCTGTTTTTT. It specifies CASSTRGGPRTGELFF. V gene TRBV5-4 combines with J gene TRBJ2-2; a possible D gene is TRBD2 (7 bases). The CDR3 runs to 16 residues. V was trimmed by 4 bases and J by 5 bases, leaving 18 bases between them. Germline V lookup: CDR1 SGHNT, CDR2 YYREEE (reference sequence). Based on the CDR3 plus reference TRBV5-4 and TRBJ2-2, the full variable domain is ETGVTQSPTHLIKTRGQQVTLRCSSQSGHNTVSWYQQALGQGPQFIFQYYREEENGRGNFPPRFSGLQFPNYSSELNVNALELDDSALYLCASSTRGGPRTGELFFGEGSRLTVL.

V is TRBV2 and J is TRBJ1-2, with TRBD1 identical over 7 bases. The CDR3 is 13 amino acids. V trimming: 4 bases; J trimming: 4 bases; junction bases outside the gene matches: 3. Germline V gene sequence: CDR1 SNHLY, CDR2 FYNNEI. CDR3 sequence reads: CASSGQGTYGYTF. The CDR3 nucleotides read TGTGCCAGCAGTGGACAGGGAACCTATGGCTACACCTTC. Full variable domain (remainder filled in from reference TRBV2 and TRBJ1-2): EPEVTQTPSHQVTQMGQEVILRCVPISNHLYFYWYRQILGQKVEFLVSFYNNEISEKSEIFDDQFSVERPDGSNFTLKIRSTKLEDSAMYFCASSGQGTYGYTFGSGTRLTVV.

CDR3 DNA sequence: TGTGCCAGCAGTTTATCAAGGGGGGGACGCGCAGATACGCAGTATTTT. It codes for CASSLSRGGRADTQYF. V is TRBV6-5 and J is TRBJ2-3, with D perhaps TRBD2 (7 bases). The CDR3 covers 16 residues. V was cut by 4 bases and J by 4 bases, with 18 bases left in between. Germline V CDR1 and CDR2: MNHEY, SVGAGI.

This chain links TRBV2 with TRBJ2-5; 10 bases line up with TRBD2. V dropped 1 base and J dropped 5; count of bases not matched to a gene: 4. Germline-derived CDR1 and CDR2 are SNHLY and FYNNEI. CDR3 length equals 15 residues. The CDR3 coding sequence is TGTGCCAGCAGTGAAGTGGCTAGCGGGAGTGAGACCCAGTACTTC. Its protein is CASSEVASGSETQYF.

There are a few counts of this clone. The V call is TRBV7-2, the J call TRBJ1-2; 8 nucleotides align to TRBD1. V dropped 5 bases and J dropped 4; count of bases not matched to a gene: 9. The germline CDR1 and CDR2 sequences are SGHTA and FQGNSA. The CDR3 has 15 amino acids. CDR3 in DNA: TGTGCCAGCAGCGACTCCGGGACAGGAGTCTATGGCTACACCTTC. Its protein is CASSDSGTGVYGYTF.

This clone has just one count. CDR3 region: CASKRLAGALGEQYF. The CDR3 DNA reads TGTGCCAGCAAGAGACTAGCGGGAGCTTTGGGCGAGCAGTACTTC. This rearrangement joins TRBV6-1 to TRBJ2-7; 12 nucleotides agree with TRBD2. Germline CDR1 MNHNS, CDR2 SASEGT. CDR3 size: 15 residues. V was pared by 7 bases and J by 6 bases, with 10 bases of the junction left unmatched.

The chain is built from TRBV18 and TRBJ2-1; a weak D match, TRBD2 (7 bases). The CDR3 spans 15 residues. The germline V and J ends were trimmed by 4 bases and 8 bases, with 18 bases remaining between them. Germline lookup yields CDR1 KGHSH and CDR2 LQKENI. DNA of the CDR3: TGTGCCAGCTCACGATCGGGGGGCCGTATCGATGAGCAGTTCTTC. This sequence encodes CASSRSGGRIDEQFF.

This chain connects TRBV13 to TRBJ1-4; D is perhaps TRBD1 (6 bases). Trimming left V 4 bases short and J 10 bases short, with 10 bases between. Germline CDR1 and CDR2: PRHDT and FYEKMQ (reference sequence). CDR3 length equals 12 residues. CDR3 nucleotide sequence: TGTGCCAGCAGCTGGAGGGGGGGAAAACTGTTTTTT. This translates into CASSWRGGKLFF.

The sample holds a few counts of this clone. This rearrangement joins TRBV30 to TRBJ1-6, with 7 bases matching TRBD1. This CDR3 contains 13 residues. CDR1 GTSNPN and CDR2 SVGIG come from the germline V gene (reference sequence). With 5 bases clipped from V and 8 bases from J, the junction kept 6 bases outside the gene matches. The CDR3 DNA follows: TGTGCCTGGGGGACAGCTTCATATTCACCCCTCCACTTT. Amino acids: CAWGTASYSPLHF.

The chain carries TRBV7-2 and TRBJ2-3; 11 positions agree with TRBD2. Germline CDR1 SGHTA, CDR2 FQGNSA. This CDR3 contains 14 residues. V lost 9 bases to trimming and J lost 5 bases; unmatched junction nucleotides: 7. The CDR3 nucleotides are TGTGCCAGTCGAATAGCGGGAGGGCAAGATACGCAGTATTTT. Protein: CASRIAGGQDTQYF. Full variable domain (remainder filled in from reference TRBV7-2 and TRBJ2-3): GAGVSQSPSNKVTEKGKDVELRCDPISGHTALYWYRQSLGQGLEFLIYFQGNSAPDKSGLPSDRFSAERTGGSVSTLTIQRTQQEDSAVYLCASRIAGGQDTQYFGPGTRLTVL.

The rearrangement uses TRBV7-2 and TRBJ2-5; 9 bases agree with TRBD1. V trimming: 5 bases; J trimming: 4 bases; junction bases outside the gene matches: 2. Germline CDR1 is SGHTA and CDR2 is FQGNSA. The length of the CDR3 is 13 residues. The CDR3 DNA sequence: TGTGCCAGCAGCCAGACAGGGGGAGAGACCCAGTACTTC. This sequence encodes CASSQTGGETQYF.

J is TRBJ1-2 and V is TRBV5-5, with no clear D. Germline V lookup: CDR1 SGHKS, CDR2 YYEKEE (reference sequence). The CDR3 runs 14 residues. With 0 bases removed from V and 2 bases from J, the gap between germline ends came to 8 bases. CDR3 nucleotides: TGTGCCAGCAGCTTGGTACAGATAAACTATGGCTACACCTTC. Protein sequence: CASSLVQINYGYTF.

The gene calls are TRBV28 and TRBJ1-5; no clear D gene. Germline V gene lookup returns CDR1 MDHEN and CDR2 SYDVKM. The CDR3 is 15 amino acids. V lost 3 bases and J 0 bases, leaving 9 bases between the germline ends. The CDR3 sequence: CASSFRLHSNQPQHF. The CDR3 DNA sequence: TGTGCCAGCAGTTTCAGACTACATAGCAATCAGCCCCAGCATTTT.

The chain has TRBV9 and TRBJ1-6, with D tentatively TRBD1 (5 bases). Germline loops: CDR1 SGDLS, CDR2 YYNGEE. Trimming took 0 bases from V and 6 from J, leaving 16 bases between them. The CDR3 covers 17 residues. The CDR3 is CASSVGVGGFGNSPLHF. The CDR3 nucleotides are TGTGCCAGCAGCGTAGGCGTTGGGGGGTTTGGTAATTCACCCCTCCACTTT.

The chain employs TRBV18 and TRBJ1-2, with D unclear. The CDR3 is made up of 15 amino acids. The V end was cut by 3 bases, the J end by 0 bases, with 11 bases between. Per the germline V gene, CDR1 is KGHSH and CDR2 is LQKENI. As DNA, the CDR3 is TGTGCCAGCTCACCCTTGGAGGATCCTAACTATGGCTACACCTTC. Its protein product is CASSPLEDPNYGYTF. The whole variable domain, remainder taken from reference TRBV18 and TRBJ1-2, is NAGVMQNPRHLVRRRGQEARLRCSPMKGHSHVYWYRQLPEEGLKFMVYLQKENIIDESGMPKERFSAEFPKEGPSILRIQQVVRGDSAAYFCASSPLEDPNYGYTFGSGTRLTVV.